Following are 27 T cell receptor beta chains from one sample sequenced in a study of T cells after yellow fever vaccination. TCRdb passed the 5' RACE reads through MiXCR, listing each CDR3 protein once. The sample shows a few hundred thousand distinct CDR3 sequences, roughly 4.8% of them seen only once. This sample comprised CD4+ T cells sorted from PBMCs, obtained on the day of the yellow fever booster vaccination. The receptors stem from a man aged 18 to 35 who received the YFV17D yellow fever vaccine.

This clonotype was detected ten times or more. The V call is TRBV5-1, the J call TRBJ2-2; D is possibly TRBD1 (6 bases). Trimming left V 4 bases short and J 7 bases short, with 14 bases between. From germline, CDR1 is SGHRS and CDR2 YFSETQ. The CDR3 has 14 amino acids. The CDR3 spells CASSRPTGNGELFF. In DNA, the CDR3 is TGCGCCAGCAGCAGACCTACAGGGAACGGGGAGCTGTTTTTT.

The chain joins TRBV5-1 to TRBJ2-3, with 14 bases identical to TRBD2. CDR3 length equals 18 residues. V shed 0 bases and J 3 bases; nucleotides not matched to a gene: 6. Germline CDR1 SGHRS, CDR2 YFSETQ. The CDR3 reads CASSLGGLAGGLTDTQYF. For the CDR3, the DNA is TGCGCCAGCAGCTTGGGCGGACTAGCGGGGGGCCTAACAGATACGCAGTATTTT.

This clonotype was detected a few times. The chain carries TRBV6-2 or TRBV6-3 and TRBJ2-3; perhaps TRBD2 as D (6 bases). Per germline, CDR1 MNHEY and CDR2 SVGEGT. This CDR3 has 18 amino acids. V lost 5 bases and J lost 0, with 21 bases in between. The CDR3: CASSKSSLASSSTDTQYF. CDR3 bases: TGTGCCAGCAGTAAAAGTTCGCTAGCGAGCAGCAGCACAGATACGCAGTATTTT.

Ten or more counts support this clonotype. The rearrangement uses TRBV20-1 and TRBJ2-3, with D maybe TRBD1 (7 bases). Germline CDR1 DFQATT, CDR2 SNEGSKA (reference sequence). The CDR3 covers 15 residues. V lost 0 bases, J lost 4 bases, and 14 bases lay in between. In DNA form, the CDR3 reads TGCAGTGCTAGAGATGGGCCCAGGGGGGCAGATACGCAGTATTTT. Its protein is CSARDGPRGADTQYF.

This clonotype has ten or more counts. The genes are TRBV5-6 and TRBJ2-2; no clear D. The V end lost 2 bases, the J end lost 6 bases, and 5 bases lay between the germline ends. Germline loops: CDR1 SGHDT, CDR2 YYEEEE. The CDR3 totals 12 residues. This CDR3 reads CASSFLAGELFF. CDR3 DNA: TGTGCCAGCAGCTTCCTGGCCGGGGAGCTGTTTTTT.

This clonotype appeared many times. The genes are TRBV7-2 and TRBJ2-5, with TRBD2 matching 8 bases. With 5 bases clipped from V and 1 base from J, the junction kept 6 bases outside the gene matches. The CDR3 has 15 amino acids. Germline-derived CDR1 and CDR2 are SGHTA and FQGNSA. CDR3 sequence reads: CASSPGGGPQETQYF. Written as DNA, the CDR3 is TGTGCCAGCAGCCCCGGGGGGGGACCCCAAGAGACCCAGTACTTC.

This clonotype appeared a few times. The chain couples TRBV4-3 to TRBJ2-3; no firm D call. Germline CDR1 reads LGHNA; CDR2 reads YSLEER. Trimming removed 0 bases at V and 5 bases at J, with 3 bases between. The length of the CDR3 is 12 residues. CDR3 in amino acids: CASSQEQDTQYF. Written as DNA, the CDR3 is TGCGCCAGCAGCCAAGAACAAGATACGCAGTATTTT.

This chain connects TRBV28 to TRBJ2-7; TRBD1 or TRBD2 may be the D gene (5 bases each). This CDR3 region has 15 residues. Germline assignment: CDR1 MDHEN and CDR2 SYDVKM. Between the trimmed V and J ends, which lost 5 bases and 4 bases, there was a span of 18 bases. The DNA of the CDR3 is TGTGCCAGCAGTCCCCGGGGCAGGGCCGGGTACGAGCAGTACGTC. Protein sequence: CASSPRGRAGYEQYV.

The chain employs TRBV11-2 and TRBJ1-4; D unresolved. The length of the CDR3 is 14 residues. Trimming stripped 2 bases from V and 1 base from J, with 5 bases between. Germline loops: CDR1 SGHAT, CDR2 FQNNGV. CDR3 DNA: TGTGCCAGCAGCTTATGGGGAACTAATGAAAAACTGTTTTTT. Amino acids: CASSLWGTNEKLFF.

Comment on this clonotype: A much larger clonotype is one base distant, so this may be a read error. J is TRBJ1-3 and V is TRBV5-1; D not certain. The V end lost 7 bases, the J end lost 4 bases, and 15 bases lay between the germline ends. Germline V gene lookup returns CDR1 SGHRS and CDR2 YFSETQ. The CDR3 has 14 residues. CDR3 in amino acids: CASCGGSGGNTIYF. The CDR3, as DNA: TGCGCCAGCTGCGGCGGGTCCGGCGGAAACACCATATATTTT.

This clonotype was counted between two and nine times. The rearrangement joins TRBV7-3 to TRBJ2-5; TRBD1 or TRBD2 may be the D gene (6 bases each). CDR1 and CDR2 from the germline V gene are SGHTA and FQGTGA. Trimming took 5 bases from V and 7 from J, leaving 11 bases between them. There are 12 residues in the CDR3. For the CDR3, the DNA is TGTGCCAGCAGCCTCAAGGGGGGGACCCAGTACTTC. Translation: CASSLKGGTQYF. Drawing the rest from reference TRBV7-3 and TRBJ2-5, the complete variable domain is GAGVSQTPSNKVTEKGKYVELRCDPISGHTALYWYRQSLGQGPEFLIYFQGTGAADDSGLPNDRFFAVRPEGSVSTLKIQRTERGDSAVYLCASSLKGGTQYFGPGTRLLVL.

The genes are TRBV11-2 and TRBJ2-5, with 11 bases fitting TRBD2. CDR3 length: 16 amino acids. Per germline, CDR1 SGHAT and CDR2 FQNNGV. J gave up 5 bases and V 1 base, and 6 bases lay outside the gene matches. The CDR3 loop is CASSLGVTSGAETQYF. The CDR3 region has the DNA TGTGCCAGCAGCTTAGGAGTGACTAGCGGGGCTGAGACCCAGTACTTC.

This clonotype was counted only a few times. The chain links TRBV11-2 to TRBJ2-3; D uncertain. The CDR3 spans 15 residues. Trimming took 2 bases from V and 0 from J, leaving 9 bases between them. Germline V gives CDR1 SGHAT, CDR2 FQNNGV. CDR3 coding DNA: TGTGCCAGCAGCTTAAGGACGGATAGCACAGATACGCAGTATTTT. Its protein is CASSLRTDSTDTQYF. The entire variable domain, with the rest obtained from reference TRBV11-2 and TRBJ2-3, is as follows: EAGVAQSPRYKIIEKRQSVAFWCNPISGHATLYWYQQILGQGPKLLIQFQNNGVVDDSQLPKDRFSAERLKGVDSTLKIQPAKLEDSAVYLCASSLRTDSTDTQYFGPGTRLTVL.

The chain links TRBV24-1 to TRBJ1-2; D unresolved. The CDR3 length is 14 residues. CDR1 and CDR2 (germline): KGHDR, SFDVKD. Trimming removed 4 bases at V and 1 base at J, with 9 bases between. The CDR3 spells CATSEAGYNYGYTF. The DNA of the CDR3 is TGTGCCACCAGTGAAGCAGGTTATAACTATGGCTACACCTTC.

The rearrangement links TRBV5-6 to TRBJ2-7, with 8 bases identical to TRBD1. With V trimmed by 6 bases and J by 5 bases, 19 bases remained unmatched. The CDR3 covers 17 residues. CDR1 is SGHDT, CDR2 YYEEEE, per germline. The CDR3 region is CASTPWLRTGIPHEQYF. The CDR3 DNA follows: TGTGCCAGCACCCCCTGGCTGAGGACAGGGATCCCCCACGAGCAGTACTTC.

This clonotype has only a few counts. This chain links TRBV19 with TRBJ2-6; D is perhaps TRBD1 (6 bases). Germline CDR1 is LNHDA and CDR2 is SQIVND (reference sequence). Deletions cut 6 bases from V and 4 bases from J, with 13 bases between. The CDR3 length is 15 residues. CDR3 region: CASRLDSSGANVLTF. DNA for the CDR3: TGTGCCAGTAGGTTGGACAGTTCAGGGGCCAACGTCCTGACTTTC.

This clonotype has more than one count but fewer than ten. V is TRBV28 and J is TRBJ1-2; D gene ambiguous. The V gene lost 2 bases and the J gene lost 4 bases, with 8 bases spanning the gap. This CDR3 comprises 13 residues. From germline, CDR1 is MDHEN and CDR2 SYDVKM. CDR3 sequence: CASSLEQFYGYTF. The CDR3 nucleotides are TGTGCCAGCAGTTTAGAGCAGTTCTATGGCTACACCTTC.

V is TRBV20-1 and J is TRBJ2-7, with 9 bases aligning to TRBD1. This CDR3 has 14 residues. With V trimmed by 4 bases and J by 6 bases, 10 bases remained unmatched. CDR1 is DFQATT, CDR2 SNEGSKA, per germline (reference sequence). In DNA form, the CDR3 reads TGCAGTGCTACGGACCCGGGACAGGGCGGCGAGCAGTACGTC. Protein: CSATDPGQGGEQYV.

The V and J genes are TRBV7-2 and TRBJ2-1; D unclear. The V gene's germline CDR1 is SGHTA and CDR2 FQGNSA. This CDR3 has 14 residues. Trimming took off 7 bases at V and 1 base at J, with 11 bases between the two ends. The CDR3 coding sequence is TGTGCCAGCACGTCCGACGGGTCCTACAATGAGCAGTTCTTC. It is translated as CASTSDGSYNEQFF.

DNA of the CDR3: TGCGCCAGCAGCCAAGGTCCCCGGCCAGAGAACACTGAAGCTTTCTTT. This gives the protein CASSQGPRPENTEAFF. This sequence joins TRBV4-3 and TRBJ1-1; the D is unclear. The germline V and J ends were trimmed by 1 base and 1 base, with 13 bases remaining between them. The CDR3 covers 16 residues. Germline-derived CDR1 and CDR2 are LGHNA and YSLEER.

This clonotype was observed a few times. V and J are TRBV5-1 and TRBJ2-7; D is tentatively TRBD1 or TRBD2 (5 bases each). Trimming pared 3 bases from V and 4 bases from J, leaving 20 bases between. There are 16 residues in the CDR3. From germline, CDR1 is SGHRS and CDR2 YFSETQ. The chain's CDR3 is CASSSEGQGLGYEQYF. CDR3 bases: TGCGCCAGCAGCTCCGAGGGCCAGGGTTTAGGATACGAGCAGTACTTC.

This chain uses TRBV4-2 with TRBJ1-1, with TRBD1 as a possible D gene (6 bases). The CDR3 is 15 amino acids. Germline V gene data show CDR1 as LGHNA and CDR2 as YNFKEQ. Trimming cost V 1 base and J 5 bases, with 14 bases left between them. The CDR3 sequence: CASSQGQAGDTEAFF. As DNA, the CDR3 is TGTGCCAGCAGCCAAGGACAGGCAGGTGATACTGAAGCTTTCTTT.

In this sample, this clonotype turned up many times. The chain joins TRBV12-5 to TRBJ2-5, with 7 bases identical to TRBD2. This CDR3 has 17 residues. CDR1 is LGHNT, CDR2 FRNRAP, per germline. The V and J ends lost 1 base and 4 bases, in that order; junction bases with no gene match: 12. CDR3: CASGLGLAGERGETQYF. In nucleotides, the CDR3 is TGTGCTAGTGGTTTGGGACTCGCGGGGGAGCGGGGAGAGACCCAGTACTTC.

This clonotype appeared a few times. V usage is TRBV18 and J usage is TRBJ2-6; D remains unclear. CDR1 KGHSH and CDR2 LQKENI come from the germline V gene. The CDR3 covers 16 residues. V lost 1 base, J lost 2 bases, and 9 bases lay in between. CDR3 bases: TGTGCCAGCTCACCACGCCAAACTACTGGGGCCAACGTCCTGACTTTC. Residues: CASSPRQTTGANVLTF.

The chain has TRBV4-2 and TRBJ2-3; 10 nucleotides agree with TRBD1. The CDR3 covers 18 residues. In germline, CDR1 is LGHNA, CDR2 YNFKEQ. V lost 0 bases and J lost 2; bases outside the gene matches: 8. The CDR3 bases are TGTGCCAGCAGCCAAGAAGGGGAGGGACAGGGGCACACAGATACGCAGTATTTT. This sequence encodes CASSQEGEGQGHTDTQYF.

This clonotype has only a few counts. This chain uses TRBV5-1 with TRBJ1-1, with D possibly TRBD1 on 5 matching bases. The V and J ends lost 5 bases and 2 bases respectively, with 10 bases between them. CDR1 SGHRS and CDR2 YFSETQ come from the germline V gene. The CDR3 length is 13 residues. The CDR3 DNA is TGCGCCAGCAGGGGGGACGGAAACACTGAAGCTTTCTTT. Translation gives CASRGDGNTEAFF.

This clonotype has a count of ten or more. The rearrangement joins TRBV7-9 to TRBJ2-3, with unresolved D. The germline gives CDR1 SEHNR, CDR2 FQNEAQ (reference sequence). Trimming left V 5 bases short and J 9 bases short, with 12 bases between. The CDR3 has 12 amino acids. CDR3 sequence reads: CASSPLRQTQYF. CDR3 sequence (DNA): TGTGCCAGCAGCCCACTTCGCCAGACGCAGTATTTT.